This T cell receptor beta chain was recorded in a study of glioma-infiltrating T cells. There are many counts of this clonotype. Amplification of TCR alpha and beta CDR3 regions from RNA used iRepertoire nested multiplex PCR. TCRdb itself ran the multiplex PCR reads through MiXCR, one entry per CDR3 protein. Here the sample spans 90,000 to 110,000 distinct CDR3 sequences, under 30% being singletons. Trimming took 2 bases from V and 6 from J, leaving 11 bases between them. The germline gives CDR1 MNHNY, CDR2 SVGAGI (reference sequence). The CDR3 has 15 residues. The chain couples TRBV6-6 to TRBJ1-6, with a possible D match to TRBD1 (6 bases). Sequencing used glioma tissue, nonneoplastic brain tissue, or PBMCs (not recorded which). This TCR came from a human donor with low-grade glioma or glioblastoma, undergoing nonglioma brain surgery, or in good health (not recorded which). CDR3 sequence: CASSYKQGGNSPLHF. DNA of the CDR3: TGTGCCAGCAGTTACAAACAGGGTGGTAATTCACCCCTCCACTTT.